This TCR beta chain was captured in a study of blood T cell repertoires in COVID-19. Across the whole study: The origin of the acute and convalescent COVID-19 samples was the United States, Italy and Spain.

With V trimmed by 3 bases and J by 5 bases, 4 bases remained unmatched. Germline V gene sequence: CDR1 SGHRS, CDR2 YFSETQ. The CDR3 extends over 14 amino acids. As originally analysed: Estimates of nucleated cell counts were drawn from the amplification of reference gene primers. The method was immunoSEQ multiplex PCR; TCRdb's version includes in-frame clones alone and lacks a portion of them. D and trimming come from the DNA, and the V and J calls and clone size come from that table. This table has some 250,000 clones, about four fifths appearing once. This sequence was found in a woman of 80 years or more with acute or convalescent COVID-19. Source material: peripheral blood. This rearrangement joins TRBV5-1 to TRBJ2-5; the match to TRBD1 covers 10 bases. The CDR3 nucleotides are TGCGCCAGCAGCTCTAGGACAGGGGGGGAGACCCAGTACTTC. Translation gives CASSSRTGGETQYF.